This record looks at one T cell receptor beta chain sequence and its context. This CDR3 contains 13 residues. V lost 2 bases, J lost 9 bases, and 11 bases lay in between. Per the germline V gene, CDR1 is SGHTA and CDR2 is FQGNSA. In the authors' workflow: Using reference gene primer amplification, nucleated cell counts were estimated. The protocol was immunoSEQ multiplex PCR, while the TCRdb copy is restricted to in-frame clones and leaves out a portion. The V and J calls and clone size come from that table; D and trimming were worked out from the DNA. The sample holds 50,000 to 75,000 clones; about 89% are singletons and the top ten take less than 8%. This entry comes from a study of blood T cell repertoires in COVID-19. Study as a whole: Some COVID-19 samples were acute and others convalescent; all came from the United States, Italy and Spain.

Sequenced material: peripheral blood. The rearrangement links TRBV7-2 to TRBJ2-1, with a possible D match to TRBD2 (6 bases). This TCR was recovered from a man aged 60 to 69 with acute or convalescent COVID-19. This CDR3 is CASSLKQRVEQFF. DNA for the CDR3: TGTGCCAGCAGCTTAAAACAGCGGGTTGAGCAGTTCTTC.